These 7 T cell receptor beta chains came from one sample sequenced in a study of blood T cell repertoires in COVID-19. Repertoires were generated with immunoSEQ multiplex PCR, while TCRdb's copy carries only in-frame clones and drops some. The table has 210,000 or so clones, more than 75% seen once. The sequenced sample was peripheral blood. The receptors derive from a man between 40 and 49 years old with active or convalescent COVID-19.

This clone was recorded at least ten times. V and J are TRBV15 and TRBJ1-4, with a tentative D call TRBD1 (6 bases). The germline V gene has CDR1 LNHNV and CDR2 YYDKDF (reference sequence). The CDR3 sequence is 15 residues long. V dropped 2 bases and J dropped 5 bases, with 12 bases sitting between them. CDR3 nucleotide sequence: TGTGCCACCAGCAGAAGAGGGAGGGGGAATGAAAAACTGTTTTTT. It codes for CATSRRGRGNEKLFF. Variable domain in full (rest from reference TRBV15 and TRBJ1-4): DAMVIQNPRYQVTQFGKPVTLSCSQTLNHNVMYWYQQKSSQAPKLLFHYYDKDFNNEADTPDNFQSRRPNTSFCFLDIRSPGLGDTAMYLCATSRRGRGNEKLFFGSGTQLSVL.

The gene calls are TRBV21-1 and TRBJ2-5; the table names TRBD1, a call not compared with the DNA. TRBV21-1 is a documented pseudogene. The CDR3 runs 15 residues. The CDR3 DNA sequence: TGTGCCAGCAGCAGCGGACAGGGCCGCCGGGAGACCCAGTACTTC. This sequence encodes CASSSGQGRRETQYF.

The chain recombines TRBV11-1 with TRBJ1-5; the D is unclear. Germline loops: CDR1 SGHAT, CDR2 FQDESV (reference sequence). Trimming removed 2 bases from V and 3 bases from J, with 8 bases in between. The CDR3 spans 14 residues. The CDR3 is CASSLSAVNQPQHF. CDR3 sequence (DNA): TGTGCCAGCAGCTTATCAGCGGTCAATCAGCCCCAGCATTTT.

This sequence joins TRBV10-3 and TRBJ1-6; 7 positions agree with TRBD1. The CDR3 is made up of 13 amino acids. In germline, CDR1 is ENHRY, CDR2 SYGVKD. Unmatched junction bases numbered 10, after V lost 10 bases and J lost 10 bases. In DNA form, the CDR3 reads TGTGCCACCCTAGACAGGGAAGGATCACCCCTCCACTTT. Translated, it gives CATLDREGSPLHF.

This rearrangement joins TRBV27 to TRBJ1-1; no clear D. The germline V gene has CDR1 MNHEY and CDR2 SMNVEV (reference sequence). The CDR3 length is 13 residues. V was shortened by 3 bases and J by 1 base, with 6 bases between the two germline ends. The CDR3 coding sequence is TGTGCCAGCAGTTTTGTCCAGAACACTGAAGCTTTCTTT. This translates into CASSFVQNTEAFF.

The chain joins TRBV19 to TRBJ1-5, with D possibly TRBD1 on 5 matching bases. Trimming left V 6 bases short and J 5 bases short, with 20 bases between. This CDR3 is built from 16 residues. CDR1 is LNHDA and CDR2 is SQIVND in the germline V gene (reference sequence). CDR3 sequence (DNA): TGTGCCAGTAGACTATCCATTCAGGGAGGATATCAGCCCCAGCATTTT. It codes for CASRLSIQGGYQPQHF.

This clone has more than one count but fewer than ten. The V call is TRBV5-1, the J call TRBJ1-2; TRBD1 agrees at 10 bases. CDR3 length: 15 amino acids. Germline assignment: CDR1 SGHRS and CDR2 YFSETQ. The V segment lost 3 bases and the J segment 8 bases; nucleotides outside the gene matches: 10. CDR3: CASSWDGQGVSGYTF. In DNA form, the CDR3 reads TGCGCCAGCAGCTGGGACGGACAGGGGGTTAGCGGCTACACCTTC.